This is a list of T cell receptor beta chains from one sample in a study of OX40 agonist ivuxolimab in advanced cancers. Clones were read by immunoSEQ multiplex PCR, and TCRdb kept only the in-frame ones, dropping some. The sample consists of 45,000 to 60,000 clones, over 80% of them appearing once. Material: CD4+ or CD8+ T cells sorted from blood, obtained in a trial of the OX40 agonist ivuxolimab. Source of these receptors: an adult with an advanced solid tumor such as melanoma, head and neck, liver or kidney cancer. Each CDR3 is given without its conserved first and last residue. The listing skips clone size in some rows; elsewhere it reads once, few, many or a size class.

j_gene: TRBJ1-1
len: 13
v_gene: TRBV11-1
abundance: NA
CDR3aa: ASSRRDRANTEAF

j_gene: TRBJ2-1
len: 13
v_gene: TRBV13
abundance: NA
CDR3aa: ASSQDRARGNEQF

j_gene: TRBJ2-3
len: 14
v_gene: TRBV7-2
abundance: NA
CDR3aa: ASSSIAGGSTDTQY

j_gene: TRBJ1-1
len: 13
v_gene: TRBV18
abundance: NA
CDR3aa: ASSPQTGQNTEAF

j_gene: TRBJ2-2
len: 11
v_gene: TRBV7-9
abundance: NA
CDR3aa: ASSLDFTGELF

j_gene: TRBJ2-1
len: 16
v_gene: TRBV5-1
abundance: NA
CDR3aa: ASSLGLAGGPIGDEQF

j_gene: TRBJ2-7
len: 14
v_gene: TRBV7-9
abundance: NA
CDR3aa: ASSLWALAGAHEQY

j_gene: TRBJ2-7
len: 10
v_gene: TRBV16
abundance: NA
CDR3aa: ASSQSDYEQY

j_gene: TRBJ2-2
len: 10
v_gene: TRBV25-1
abundance: NA
CDR3aa: ASSTVAGELF

j_gene: TRBJ2-6
len: 13
v_gene: TRBV9
abundance: NA
CDR3aa: ASSVQGSGANVLT

j_gene: TRBJ1-1
len: 9
v_gene: TRBV7-9
abundance: few
CDR3aa: ASSLQGEAF

j_gene: TRBJ1-1
len: 16
v_gene: TRBV5-4
abundance: NA
CDR3aa: ASSFGGQAFFMNTEAF

j_gene: TRBJ2-1
len: 16
v_gene: TRBV5-4
abundance: NA
CDR3aa: ASSLGGTGMSSYNEQF

j_gene: TRBJ2-1
len: 14
v_gene: TRBV7-2
abundance: NA
CDR3aa: ASSPPPLGSYNEQF

j_gene: TRBJ2-7
len: 11
v_gene: TRBV28
abundance: NA
CDR3aa: ASKTLAQREQY

j_gene: TRBJ1-4
len: 12
v_gene: TRBV28
abundance: NA
CDR3aa: ASSLRQGTEKLF

j_gene: TRBJ2-7
len: 13
v_gene: TRBV27
abundance: once
CDR3aa: ASSSLAGRDYEQY

j_gene: TRBJ2-7
len: 12
v_gene: TRBV6-5
abundance: once
CDR3aa: ASRTGPRTGEQY

j_gene: TRBJ2-1
len: 13
v_gene: TRBV5-1
abundance: NA
CDR3aa: ASSWGLPSYNEQF

j_gene: TRBJ1-3
len: 13
v_gene: TRBV6-6
abundance: NA
CDR3aa: ASSLRDSSGNTIY

j_gene: TRBJ2-7
len: 12
v_gene: TRBV28
abundance: NA
CDR3aa: ASSRTGPLYEQY

j_gene: TRBJ1-2
len: 12
v_gene: TRBV9
abundance: NA
CDR3aa: ASSVEYSASGYT

j_gene: TRBJ2-3
len: 13
v_gene: TRBV14
abundance: NA
CDR3aa: ASSPLVGPAYTQY